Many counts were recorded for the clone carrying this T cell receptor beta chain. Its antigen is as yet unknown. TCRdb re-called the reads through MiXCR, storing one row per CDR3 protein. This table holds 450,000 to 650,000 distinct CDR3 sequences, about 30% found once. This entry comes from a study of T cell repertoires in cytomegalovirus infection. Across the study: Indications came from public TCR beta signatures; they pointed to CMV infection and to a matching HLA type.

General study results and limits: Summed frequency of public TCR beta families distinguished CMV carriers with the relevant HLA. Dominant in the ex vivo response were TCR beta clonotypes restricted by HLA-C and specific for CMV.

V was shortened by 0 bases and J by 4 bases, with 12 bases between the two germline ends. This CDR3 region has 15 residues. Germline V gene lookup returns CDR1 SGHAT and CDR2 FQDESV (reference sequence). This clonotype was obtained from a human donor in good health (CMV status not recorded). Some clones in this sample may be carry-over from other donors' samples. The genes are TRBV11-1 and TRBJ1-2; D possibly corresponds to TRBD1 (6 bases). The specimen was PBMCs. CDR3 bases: TGTGCCAGCAGCTTAGCGGACAGCGCGTTCTATGGCTACACCTTC. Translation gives CASSLADSAFYGYTF.